A single sample is the source of the 12 T cell receptor beta chains below, sequenced in a study of control samples from healthy donors and cancer patients. TCRdb's copy holds only in-frame clones and misses some; the assay was immunoSEQ multiplex PCR. Among fewer than 200,000 clones listed, around 93% were seen once. The source material was blood. Receptors originate from a woman in her sixties or seventies in good health.

The J gene is TRBJ2-3, the V gene TRBV5-1, with D possibly TRBD2 on 5 matching bases. CDR1 and CDR2 (germline): SGHRS, YFSETQ. The CDR3 contains 15 residues. Trimming left V 0 bases short and J 1 base short, with 9 bases between. The CDR3 loop reads CASSLGGSGTDTQYF. In DNA form, the CDR3 reads TGCGCCAGCAGCTTGGGCGGGTCTGGCACAGATACGCAGTATTTT.

This chain connects TRBV9 to TRBJ1-5; D is perhaps TRBD1 (5 bases). Germline V lookup: CDR1 SGDLS, CDR2 YYNGEE. The ends were cut back, 0 bases at V and 5 bases at J, with 12 bases in the middle. This CDR3 contains 15 residues. The CDR3 coding sequence is TGTGCCAGCAGCGTAGACGGGGAAGGGGATCAGCCCCAGCATTTT. This encodes CASSVDGEGDQPQHF. Full variable domain (outside the CDR3, taken from reference TRBV9 and TRBJ1-5): DSGVTQTPKHLITATGQRVTLRCSPRSGDLSVYWYQQSLDQGLQFLIQYYNGEERAKGNILERFSAQQFPDLHSELNLSSLELGDSALYFCASSVDGEGDQPQHFGDGTRLSIL.

V gene TRBV10-3 combines with J gene TRBJ2-7, with D possibly TRBD1 on 5 matching bases. The CDR3 runs 13 residues. Trimming took 7 bases from V and 4 from J, leaving 14 bases between them. Germline V gene data show CDR1 as ENHRY and CDR2 as SYGVKD. Here the CDR3 DNA reads TGTGCCATCACCCACACGGCAGGGTACGAGCAGTACTTC. Translating it yields CAITHTAGYEQYF.

The chain combines TRBV3-1 (or the pseudogene TRBV3-2) with TRBJ1-1; D is ambiguous. This CDR3 has 15 amino acids. Germline lookup yields CDR1 LGHDT and CDR2 YNNKEL (reference sequence). Trimming took 4 bases from V and 1 from J, leaving 13 bases between them. The CDR3 spells CASSLHGSKNTEAFF. In DNA form, the CDR3 reads TGTGCCAGCAGCCTTCATGGGAGTAAGAACACTGAAGCTTTCTTT.

The chain employs TRBV18 and TRBJ2-7; 7 nucleotides match TRBD1. Germline V lookup: CDR1 KGHSH, CDR2 LQKENI. CDR3 size: 13 residues. Losses at the gene ends were 5 bases for V and 3 bases for J; bases not matched to a gene: 4. The CDR3 region has the DNA TGTGCCAGCTCAGCCGGACAGGTCTACGAGCAGTACTTC. Translated: CASSAGQVYEQYF.

The count of this clone is one. This chain links TRBV5-4 with TRBJ2-1; 8 nucleotides match TRBD2. Looked up from germline, CDR1 is SGHNT and CDR2 is YYREEE (reference sequence). V lost 5 bases and J lost 11; bases outside the gene matches: 12. The CDR3 covers 14 residues. The DNA of the CDR3 is TGTGCCAGCAGGGGGGACGGGGGGGCCCAGAAGCAGTTCTTC. Its translation is CASRGDGGAQKQFF.

This clone came up once. The chain recombines TRBV18 with TRBJ2-7; TRBD1 is a possible D gene (5 bases). V shed 0 bases and J shed 3 bases, with 18 bases lying between them. Germline V gene data show CDR1 as KGHSH and CDR2 as LQKENI. The CDR3 length is 17 residues. Here the CDR3 reads CASSPPWGAVHNYEQYF. CDR3 DNA: TGTGCCAGCTCACCACCTTGGGGCGCGGTCCACAACTACGAGCAGTACTTC.

This clone was observed a single time. This chain connects TRBV4-3 to TRBJ1-1, with D perhaps TRBD1 (6 bases). V was trimmed by 2 bases and J by 0 bases, leaving 16 bases between them. The germline gives CDR1 LGHNA, CDR2 YSLEER. The CDR3 is made up of 17 amino acids. CDR3 residues: CASSQYVQGTLNTEAFF. The CDR3 region has the DNA TGCGCCAGCAGCCAATACGTACAGGGAACCTTGAACACTGAAGCTTTCTTT.

This clone was counted once. V gene TRBV24-1 combines with J gene TRBJ1-6; 9 positions match TRBD1. The length of the CDR3 is 16 residues. Trimming at V came to 3 bases and at J to 5 bases, leaving 4 bases not matched to a gene. Germline values: CDR1 KGHDR, CDR2 SFDVKD. The DNA for the CDR3 is TGTGCCACCAGTGATGGGGGACAGGGAGATAATTCACCCCTCCACTTT. Amino acids: CATSDGGQGDNSPLHF.

This clone was counted a single time. The chain recombines TRBV7-9 with TRBJ1-2; the D is unclear. CDR3 length: 13 amino acids. V lost 1 base and J 2 bases, leaving 5 bases between the germline ends. Looked up from germline, CDR1 is SEHNR and CDR2 is FQNEAQ (reference sequence). CDR3 DNA sequence: TGTGCCAGCAGCTTAGAACGGAACTATGGCTACACCTTC. This gives the protein CASSLERNYGYTF. Full variable domain (remainder filled in from reference TRBV7-9 and TRBJ1-2): DTGVSQNPRHKITKRGQNVTFRCDPISEHNRLYWYRQTLGQGPEFLTYFQNEAQLEKSRLLSDRFSAERPKGSFSTLEIQRTEQGDSAMYLCASSLERNYGYTFGSGTRLTVV.

The chain combines TRBV19 with TRBJ1-1; 7 bases agree with TRBD1. V shed 9 bases and J 7 bases; nucleotides not matched to a gene: 5. This CDR3 contains 11 residues. Germline CDR1 and CDR2: LNHDA and SQIVND (reference sequence). This CDR3 reads CASKGQVEAFF. The CDR3 DNA reads as TGTGCCAGCAAAGGACAGGTTGAAGCTTTCTTT.

The V call is TRBV2, the J call TRBJ2-5; 9 bases match TRBD2. This CDR3 has 14 residues. Germline assignment: CDR1 SNHLY and CDR2 FYNNEI. V was pared by 6 bases and J by 4 bases, with 6 bases of the junction left unmatched. In DNA, the CDR3 is TGTGCCAGCAGAGACGGTAGCGGGGGAGAGACCCAGTACTTC. Amino acid sequence: CASRDGSGGETQYF.